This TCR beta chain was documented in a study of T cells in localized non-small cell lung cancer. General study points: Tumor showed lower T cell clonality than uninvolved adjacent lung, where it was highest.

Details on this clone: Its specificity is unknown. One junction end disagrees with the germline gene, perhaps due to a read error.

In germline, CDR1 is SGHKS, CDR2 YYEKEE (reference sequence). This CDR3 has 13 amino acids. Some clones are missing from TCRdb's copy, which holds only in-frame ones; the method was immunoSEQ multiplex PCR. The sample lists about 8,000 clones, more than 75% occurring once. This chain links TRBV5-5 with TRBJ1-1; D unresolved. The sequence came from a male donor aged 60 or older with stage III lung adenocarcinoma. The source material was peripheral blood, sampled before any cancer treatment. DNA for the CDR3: TGCGCCAGCAGCCCGACACGGAACACTGAAGCTTTCTTT. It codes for CASSPTRNTEAFF.